A single TCR beta chain is shown here with its context. Its antigen is currently unknown. Profiling relied on immunoSEQ multiplex PCR, and the TCRdb table lists in-frame clones only, not all of them. The sample has roughly 5,400 clones, approximately 80% seen once. The germline CDR1 and CDR2 sequences are SGHVS and FQNEAQ. With 3 bases removed from V and 6 bases from J, the gap between germline ends came to 16 bases. The CDR3 covers 15 residues. The data originate from a study of T cells in tumors after PD-1 blockade. Study details: Prior checkpoint blockade, systemic immunosuppressant use, or anti-cancer therapy within 4 weeks excluded patients. During anti-PD-1 treatment, some patients continued daily vismodegib 150 mg.

Study observations and caveats: Some novel exhausted tumor clones appeared in pre-treatment blood, suggesting peripheral recruitment.

The chain links TRBV7-8 to TRBJ2-3, with a tentative D call TRBD1 (5 bases). This receptor was taken from a human donor with advanced basal cell or squamous cell carcinoma (not recorded which). Sequencing used PBMCs, obtained after anti-PD-1 therapy. CDR3 sequence reads: CASSFQGYARDTQYF. For the CDR3, the DNA is TGTGCCAGCAGCTTCCAGGGCTACGCTAGGGATACGCAGTATTTT. Looking up the rest from reference TRBV7-8 and TRBJ2-3 gives the full variable domain: GAGVSQSPRYKVAKRGQDVALRCDPISGHVSLFWYQQALGQGPEFLTYFQNEAQLDKSGLPSDRFFAERPEGSVSTLKIQRTQQEDSAVYLCASSFQGYARDTQYFGPGTRLTVL.